This TCR beta chain was observed in a study of tumor-infiltrating lymphocytes in primary liver carcinoma. Study summary: Measuring about 4 to 10 cm across, the tumors were staged as T1-T3 N0M0.

cDNA specific to TCR beta was made from approximately 0.55 ug of total RNA, with a constant-region primer employed for priming. Libraries for TCR beta were built through three nested multiplex PCR rounds, which together made up a slightly modified ARM-PCR procedure. TCRdb fed the multiplex PCR reads into MiXCR, producing one record per CDR3 protein. The data contain roughly 100,000 distinct CDR3 sequences, around 83% of them singletons. A word on this clonotype: Its antigen is not identified. At one end the junction does not follow the germline gene, possibly because of a read error.

Co-extraction of RNA and DNA was performed on roughly 17-32 mg of unsorted bulk tissue. Study-wide findings and caveats: Tumor top-250-clone fraction significantly exceeded that of blood (p = 0.039).

The clonotype comes from a man in his forties with primary liver carcinoma and hepatitis B virus infection. Input material: liver tumor tissue from sampling region 3. Described subset: tumor region T3, left-lateral pole.

The CDR3 loop reads CSIVGPGPTGELFF. DNA for the CDR3: TGTAGCATCGTCGGTCCGGGACCCACCGGGGAGCTGTTTTTT. J is TRBJ2-2 and V is TRBV29-1; the D gene could be TRBD1 or TRBD2 (5 bases each). The V gene's germline CDR1 is SQVTM and CDR2 ANQGSEA. The CDR3 extends over 14 amino acids.